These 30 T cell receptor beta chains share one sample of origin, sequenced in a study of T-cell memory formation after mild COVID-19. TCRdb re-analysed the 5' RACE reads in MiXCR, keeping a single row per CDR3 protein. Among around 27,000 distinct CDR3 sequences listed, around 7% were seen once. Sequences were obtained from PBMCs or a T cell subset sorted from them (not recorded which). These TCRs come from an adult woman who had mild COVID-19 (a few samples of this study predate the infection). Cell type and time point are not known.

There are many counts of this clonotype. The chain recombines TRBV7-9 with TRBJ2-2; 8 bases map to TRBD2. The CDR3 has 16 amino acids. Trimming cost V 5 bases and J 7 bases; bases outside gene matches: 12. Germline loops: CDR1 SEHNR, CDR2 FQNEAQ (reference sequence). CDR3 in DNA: TGTGCCAGCAGCACGCCCCGGGGGGGGCATGTCGGGGAGCTGTTTTTT. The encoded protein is CASSTPRGGHVGELFF.

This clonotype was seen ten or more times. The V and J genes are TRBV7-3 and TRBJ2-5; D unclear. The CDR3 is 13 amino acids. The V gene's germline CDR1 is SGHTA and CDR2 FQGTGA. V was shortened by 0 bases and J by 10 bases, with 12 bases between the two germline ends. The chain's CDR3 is CASSLTTLGHQYF. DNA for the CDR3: TGTGCCAGCAGCTTAACGACCTTGGGTCACCAGTACTTC. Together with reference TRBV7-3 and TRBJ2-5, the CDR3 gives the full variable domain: GAGVSQTPSNKVTEKGKYVELRCDPISGHTALYWYRQSLGQGPEFLIYFQGTGAADDSGLPNDRFFAVRPEGSVSTLKIQRTERGDSAVYLCASSLTTLGHQYFGPGTRLLVL.

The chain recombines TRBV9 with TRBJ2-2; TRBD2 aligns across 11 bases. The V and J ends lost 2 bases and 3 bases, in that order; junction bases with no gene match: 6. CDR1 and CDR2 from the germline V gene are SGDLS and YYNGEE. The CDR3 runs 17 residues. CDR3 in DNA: TGTGCCAGCAGCGTCAGTAGCGGGGGGGCCGACACCGGGGAGCTGTTTTTT. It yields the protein CASSVSSGGADTGELFF.

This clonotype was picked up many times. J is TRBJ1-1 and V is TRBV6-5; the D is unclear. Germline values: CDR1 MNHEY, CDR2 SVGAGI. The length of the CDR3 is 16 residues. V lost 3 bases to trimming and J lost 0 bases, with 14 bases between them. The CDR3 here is CASSYGPAVMNTEAFF. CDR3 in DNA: TGTGCCAGCAGTTATGGTCCAGCCGTGATGAACACTGAAGCTTTCTTT.

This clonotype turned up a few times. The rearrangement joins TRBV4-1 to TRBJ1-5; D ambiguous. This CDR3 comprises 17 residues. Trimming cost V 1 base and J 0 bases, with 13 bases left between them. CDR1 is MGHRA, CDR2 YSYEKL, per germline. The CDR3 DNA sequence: TGCGCCAGCAGCCAAGGGTCGGGCCCGAATAGCAATCAGCCCCAGCATTTT. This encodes CASSQGSGPNSNQPQHF.

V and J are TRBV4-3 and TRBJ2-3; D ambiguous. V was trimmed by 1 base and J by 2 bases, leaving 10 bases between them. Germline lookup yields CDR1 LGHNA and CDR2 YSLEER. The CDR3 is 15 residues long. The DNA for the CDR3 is TGCGCCAGCAGCCAAGGAACTTTCTTCACAGATACGCAGTATTTT. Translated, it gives CASSQGTFFTDTQYF.

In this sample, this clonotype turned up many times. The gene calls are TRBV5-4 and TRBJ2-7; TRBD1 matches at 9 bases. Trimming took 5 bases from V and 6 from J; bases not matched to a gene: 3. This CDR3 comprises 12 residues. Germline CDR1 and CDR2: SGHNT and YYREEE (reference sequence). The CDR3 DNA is TGTGCCAGCAGACGGACAGGGGCCGAGCAGTACTTC. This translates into CASRRTGAEQYF.

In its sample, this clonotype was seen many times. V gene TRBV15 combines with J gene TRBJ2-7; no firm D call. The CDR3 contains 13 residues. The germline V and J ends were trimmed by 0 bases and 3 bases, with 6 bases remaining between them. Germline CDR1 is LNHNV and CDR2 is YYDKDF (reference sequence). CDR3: CATSRDVNYEQYF. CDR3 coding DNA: TGTGCCACCAGCAGAGACGTTAACTACGAGCAGTACTTC.

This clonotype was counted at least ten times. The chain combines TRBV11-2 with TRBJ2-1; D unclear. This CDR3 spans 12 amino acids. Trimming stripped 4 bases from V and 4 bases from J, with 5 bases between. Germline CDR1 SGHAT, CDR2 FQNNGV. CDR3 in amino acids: CASSSRYNEQFF. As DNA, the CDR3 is TGTGCCAGCAGCTCGAGGTACAATGAGCAGTTCTTC.

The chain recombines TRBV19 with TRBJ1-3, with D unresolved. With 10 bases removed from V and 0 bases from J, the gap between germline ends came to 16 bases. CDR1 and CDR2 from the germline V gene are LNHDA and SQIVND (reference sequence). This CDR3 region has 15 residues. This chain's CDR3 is CATKSLEISGNTIYF. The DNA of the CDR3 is TGTGCCACCAAAAGCCTGGAGATCTCTGGAAACACCATATATTTT.

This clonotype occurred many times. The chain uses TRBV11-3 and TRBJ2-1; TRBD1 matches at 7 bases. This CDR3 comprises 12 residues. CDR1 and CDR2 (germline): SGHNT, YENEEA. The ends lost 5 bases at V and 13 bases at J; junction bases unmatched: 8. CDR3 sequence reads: CASSRSRDRQFF. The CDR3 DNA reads TGTGCCAGCAGCCGGTCCCGGGACAGACAGTTCTTC.

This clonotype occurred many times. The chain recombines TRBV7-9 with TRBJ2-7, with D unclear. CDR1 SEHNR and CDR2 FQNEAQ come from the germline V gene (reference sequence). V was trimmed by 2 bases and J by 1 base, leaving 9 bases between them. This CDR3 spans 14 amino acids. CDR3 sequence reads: CASSLHADSYEQYF. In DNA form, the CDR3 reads TGTGCCAGCAGCTTACACGCGGATTCCTACGAGCAGTACTTC. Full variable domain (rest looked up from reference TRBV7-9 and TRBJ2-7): DTGVSQNPRHKITKRGQNVTFRCDPISEHNRLYWYRQTLGQGPEFLTYFQNEAQLEKSRLLSDRFSAERPKGSFSTLEIQRTEQGDSAMYLCASSLHADSYEQYFGPGTRLTVT.

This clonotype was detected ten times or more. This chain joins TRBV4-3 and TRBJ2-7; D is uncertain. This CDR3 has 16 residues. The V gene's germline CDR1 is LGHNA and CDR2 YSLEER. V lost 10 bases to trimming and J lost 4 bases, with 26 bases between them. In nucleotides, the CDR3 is TGCGCCATCACAGCAGCCCCCAAGGAGCGAAGGTACGAGCAGTACTTC. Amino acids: CAITAAPKERRYEQYF.

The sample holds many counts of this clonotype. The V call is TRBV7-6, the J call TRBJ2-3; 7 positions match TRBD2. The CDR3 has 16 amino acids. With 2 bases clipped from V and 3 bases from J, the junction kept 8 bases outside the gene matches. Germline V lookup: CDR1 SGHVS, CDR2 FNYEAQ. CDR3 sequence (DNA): TGTGCCAGCAGCTTAAGGGGCGCGGGGGTGACAGATACGCAGTATTTT. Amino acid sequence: CASSLRGAGVTDTQYF.

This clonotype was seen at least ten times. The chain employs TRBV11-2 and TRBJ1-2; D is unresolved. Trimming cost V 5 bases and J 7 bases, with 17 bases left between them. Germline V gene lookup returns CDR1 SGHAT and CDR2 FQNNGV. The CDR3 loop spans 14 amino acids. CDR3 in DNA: TGTGCCAGCAGCCTCCTTGAAAAACGGGTTGGCTACACCTTC. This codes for CASSLLEKRVGYTF.

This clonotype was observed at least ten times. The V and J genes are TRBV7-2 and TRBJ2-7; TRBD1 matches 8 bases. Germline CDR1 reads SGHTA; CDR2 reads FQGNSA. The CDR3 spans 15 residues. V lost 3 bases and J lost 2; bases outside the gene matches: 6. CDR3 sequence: CASSLDRVTTYEQYF. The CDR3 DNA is TGTGCCAGCAGCTTGGACAGGGTAACAACCTACGAGCAGTACTTC.

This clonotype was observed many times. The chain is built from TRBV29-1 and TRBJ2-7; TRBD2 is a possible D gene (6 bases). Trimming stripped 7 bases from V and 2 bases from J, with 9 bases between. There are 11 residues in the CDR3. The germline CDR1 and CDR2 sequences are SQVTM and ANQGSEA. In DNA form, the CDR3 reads TGCAGCGGCGGGGAGACCTACGAGCAGTACTTC. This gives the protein CSGGETYEQYF.

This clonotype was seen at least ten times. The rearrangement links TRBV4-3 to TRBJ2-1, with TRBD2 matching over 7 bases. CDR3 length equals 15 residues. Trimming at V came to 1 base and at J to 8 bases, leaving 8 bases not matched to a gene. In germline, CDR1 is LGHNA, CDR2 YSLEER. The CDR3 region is CASSQVPGGGDEQFF. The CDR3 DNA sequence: TGCGCCAGCAGCCAAGTTCCGGGAGGAGGGGATGAGCAGTTCTTC.

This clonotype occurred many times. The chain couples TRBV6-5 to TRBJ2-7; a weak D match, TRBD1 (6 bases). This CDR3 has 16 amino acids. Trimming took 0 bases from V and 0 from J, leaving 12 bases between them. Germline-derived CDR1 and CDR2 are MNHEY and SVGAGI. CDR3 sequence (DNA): TGTGCCAGCAGTTACTCTTACCCAGGGGACTCCTACGAGCAGTACTTC. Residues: CASSYSYPGDSYEQYF.

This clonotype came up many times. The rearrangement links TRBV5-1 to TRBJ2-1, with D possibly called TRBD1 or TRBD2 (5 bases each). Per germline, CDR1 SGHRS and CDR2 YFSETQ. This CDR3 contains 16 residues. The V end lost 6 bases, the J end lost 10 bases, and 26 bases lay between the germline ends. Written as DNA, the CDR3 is TGCGCCAGCACCCTTGAGGGGCTAGCCCCTTTGGGGGAGCAGTTCTTC. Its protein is CASTLEGLAPLGEQFF.

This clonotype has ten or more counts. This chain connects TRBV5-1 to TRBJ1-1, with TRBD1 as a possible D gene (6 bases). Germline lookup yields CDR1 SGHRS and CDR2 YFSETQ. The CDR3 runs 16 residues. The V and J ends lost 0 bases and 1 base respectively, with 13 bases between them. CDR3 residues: CASSLASGAGNTEAFF. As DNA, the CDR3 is TGCGCCAGCAGCTTGGCTTCGGGGGCAGGGAACACTGAAGCTTTCTTT.

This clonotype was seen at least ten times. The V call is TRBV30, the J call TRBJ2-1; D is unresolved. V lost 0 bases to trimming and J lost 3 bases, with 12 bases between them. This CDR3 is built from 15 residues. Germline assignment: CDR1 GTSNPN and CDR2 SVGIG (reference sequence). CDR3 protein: CAWSVGGAFYNEQFF. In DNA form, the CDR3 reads TGTGCCTGGAGTGTAGGCGGAGCCTTCTACAATGAGCAGTTCTTC.

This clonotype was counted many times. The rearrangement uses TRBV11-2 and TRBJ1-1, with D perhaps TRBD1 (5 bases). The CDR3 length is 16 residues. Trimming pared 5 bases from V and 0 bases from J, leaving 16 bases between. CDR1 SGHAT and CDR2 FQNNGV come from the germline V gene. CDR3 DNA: TGTGCCAGCAGCCCCCTCGGGAGGGGAGTGAACACTGAAGCTTTCTTT. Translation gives CASSPLGRGVNTEAFF.

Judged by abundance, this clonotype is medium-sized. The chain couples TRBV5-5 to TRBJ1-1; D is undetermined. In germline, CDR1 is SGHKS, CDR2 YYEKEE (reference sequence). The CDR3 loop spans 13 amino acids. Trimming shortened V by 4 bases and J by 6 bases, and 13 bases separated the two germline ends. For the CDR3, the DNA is TGTGCCAGCAGCCGGACTACCGGGGCTGAAGCTTTCTTT. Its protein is CASSRTTGAEAFF.

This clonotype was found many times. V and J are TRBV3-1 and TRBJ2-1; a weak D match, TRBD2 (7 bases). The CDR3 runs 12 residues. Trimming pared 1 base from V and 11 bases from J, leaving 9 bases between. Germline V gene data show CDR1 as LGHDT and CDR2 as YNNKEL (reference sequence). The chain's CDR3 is CASSQGGGQQFF. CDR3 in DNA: TGTGCCAGCAGCCAAGGGGGGGGGCAGCAGTTCTTC.

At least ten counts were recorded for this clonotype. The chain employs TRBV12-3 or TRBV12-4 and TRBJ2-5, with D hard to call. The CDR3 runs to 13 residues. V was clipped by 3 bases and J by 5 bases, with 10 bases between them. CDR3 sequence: CASSFPPLETQYF. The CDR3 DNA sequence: TGTGCCAGCAGTTTTCCTCCTCTCGAGACCCAGTACTTC.

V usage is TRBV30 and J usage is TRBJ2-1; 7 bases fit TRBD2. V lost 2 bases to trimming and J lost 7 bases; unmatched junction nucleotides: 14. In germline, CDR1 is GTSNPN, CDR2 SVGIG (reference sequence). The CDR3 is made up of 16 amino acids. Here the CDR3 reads CAWSKLTSRRANEQFF. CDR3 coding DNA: TGTGCCTGGAGTAAATTGACTAGCCGGAGGGCAAATGAGCAGTTCTTC.

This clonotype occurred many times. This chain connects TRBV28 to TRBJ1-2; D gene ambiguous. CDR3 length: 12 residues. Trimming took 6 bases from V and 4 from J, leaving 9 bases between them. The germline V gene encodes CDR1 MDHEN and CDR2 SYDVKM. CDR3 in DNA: TGTGCCAGCAGCGAGTTTGGCTATGGCTACACCTTC. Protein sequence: CASSEFGYGYTF.

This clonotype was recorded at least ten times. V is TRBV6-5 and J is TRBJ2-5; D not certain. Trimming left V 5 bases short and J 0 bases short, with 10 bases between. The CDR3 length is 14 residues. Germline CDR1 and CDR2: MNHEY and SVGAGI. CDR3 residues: CASSVRAHQETQYF. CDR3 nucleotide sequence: TGTGCCAGCAGTGTGCGAGCGCACCAAGAGACCCAGTACTTC.

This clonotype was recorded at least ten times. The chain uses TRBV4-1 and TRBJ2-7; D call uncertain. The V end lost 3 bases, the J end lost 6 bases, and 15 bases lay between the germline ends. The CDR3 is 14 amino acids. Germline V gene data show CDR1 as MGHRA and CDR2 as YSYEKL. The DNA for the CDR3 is TGCGCCAGCAGCCAGGCTATTACCAAGGGCGAGCAGTACTTC. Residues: CASSQAITKGEQYF.